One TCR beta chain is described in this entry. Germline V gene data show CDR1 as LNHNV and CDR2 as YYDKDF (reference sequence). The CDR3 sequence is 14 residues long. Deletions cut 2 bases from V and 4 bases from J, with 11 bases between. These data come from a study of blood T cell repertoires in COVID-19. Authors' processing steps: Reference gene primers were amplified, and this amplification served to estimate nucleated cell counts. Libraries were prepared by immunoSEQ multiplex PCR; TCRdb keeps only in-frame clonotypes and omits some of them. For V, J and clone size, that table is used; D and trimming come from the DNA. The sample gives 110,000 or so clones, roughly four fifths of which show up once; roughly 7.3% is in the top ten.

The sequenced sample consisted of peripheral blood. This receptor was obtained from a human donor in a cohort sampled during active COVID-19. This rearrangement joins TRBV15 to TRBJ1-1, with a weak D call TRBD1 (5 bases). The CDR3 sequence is CATSRQQVPTEAFF. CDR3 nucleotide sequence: TGTGCCACCAGCAGACAACAGGTTCCCACTGAAGCTTTCTTT.